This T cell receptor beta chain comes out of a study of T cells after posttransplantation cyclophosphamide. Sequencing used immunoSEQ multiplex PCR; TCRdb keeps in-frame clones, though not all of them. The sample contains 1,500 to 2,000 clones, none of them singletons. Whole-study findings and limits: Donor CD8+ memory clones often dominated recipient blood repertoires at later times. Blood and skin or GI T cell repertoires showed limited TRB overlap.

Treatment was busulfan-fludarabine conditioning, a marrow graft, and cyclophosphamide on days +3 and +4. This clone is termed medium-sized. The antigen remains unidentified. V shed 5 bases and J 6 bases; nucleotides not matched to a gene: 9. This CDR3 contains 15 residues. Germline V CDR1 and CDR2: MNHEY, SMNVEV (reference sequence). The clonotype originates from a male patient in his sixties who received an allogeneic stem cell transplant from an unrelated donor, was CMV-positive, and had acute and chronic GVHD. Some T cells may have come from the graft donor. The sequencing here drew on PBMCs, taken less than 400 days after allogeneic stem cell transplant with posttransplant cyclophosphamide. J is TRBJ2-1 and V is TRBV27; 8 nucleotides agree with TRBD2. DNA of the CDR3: TGTGCCAGCAGTGCCTTCTACGGGACTAGCAATGAGCAGTTCTTC. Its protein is CASSAFYGTSNEQFF.